This record concerns one T cell receptor beta chain sequence. This CDR3 region has 15 residues. The junction had 7 bases not matched to a gene; V was cut back by 3 bases and J by 5 bases. Germline CDR1 reads SGHVS; CDR2 reads FQNEAQ. The data are from a study of blood T cell repertoires in COVID-19. The wider study: Sites across the United States, Italy and Spain contributed samples from acute and convalescent COVID-19. Sample material is recorded as cDNA or gDNA derived from T cells, B-cell-depleted T cells, or PBMCs.

In the authors' workflow: Amplification of reference gene primers was used by the study to estimate nucleated cell counts. TCRdb's copy holds only in-frame clones and misses some; the assay was immunoSEQ multiplex PCR. V, J and clone size were drawn from that table, and D and trimming were deduced from the DNA. The sample lists under 20,000 clones; roughly 80% were seen once. Sequenced input: peripheral blood. This chain joins TRBV7-8 and TRBJ1-1; 9 nucleotides agree with TRBD1. This sequence was found in a man older than 75 with acute or convalescent COVID-19. CDR3 DNA: TGTGCCAGCAGCTTGAACAGGGGGCGCGAAACTGAAGCTTTCTTT. As protein: CASSLNRGRETEAFF.